These T cell receptor beta chains were read from a single sample in a study of Tregs in tolerant kidney transplant recipients. The protocol was immunoSEQ multiplex PCR, while the TCRdb copy is restricted to in-frame clones and leaves out a portion. The sample yields tens of thousands of clones, about 87% seen once. The sequenced sample was CD4+ T cells from blood (PBMCs), obtained 6 months after the transplant. These receptors originate from a human patient who received a combined kidney and bone marrow transplant. Some T cells may arise from the graft donor. The CDR3 runs from the conserved cysteine through the conserved F or W. A D gene is named only where the DNA matches it firmly. Some rows have no size entry. The others give once, few or many, or a class for an expanded clone.

cdr3_aa: CASSFRGVGSNQPQHF
cdr3_nt: TGTGCCAGCAGCTTTCGGGGGGTAGGGAGCAATCAGCCCCAGCATTTT
d_call: -
j_call: TRBJ1-5
v_call: TRBV7-8
clone_size: -

cdr3_aa: CASIDRAGYQPQHF
cdr3_nt: TGTGCCAGCATAGACAGGGCTGGGTATCAGCCCCAGCATTTT
d_call: TRBD1
j_call: TRBJ1-5
v_call: TRBV6-6
clone_size: -

cdr3_aa: CASSWGQGAEKLFF
cdr3_nt: TGCGCCAGCAGCTGGGGACAGGGTGCTGAAAAACTGTTTTTT
d_call: TRBD1
j_call: TRBJ1-4
v_call: TRBV5-1
clone_size: -

cdr3_aa: CASSIGLGRNEQFF
cdr3_nt: TGTGCCAGTAGTATAGGTCTAGGAAGGAATGAGCAGTTCTTC
d_call: -
j_call: TRBJ2-1
v_call: TRBV19
clone_size: -

cdr3_aa: CASSLSLSSGSLEQYF
cdr3_nt: TGTGCCAGCAGCTTAAGTTTGAGTAGCGGGTCTCTCGAGCAGTACTTC
d_call: TRBD2
j_call: TRBJ2-7
v_call: TRBV11-1
clone_size: -

cdr3_aa: CASSPGGTGVVEKLFF
cdr3_nt: TGCGCCAGCAGCCCAGGAGGGACAGGGGTGGTTGAAAAACTGTTTTTT
d_call: TRBD1
j_call: TRBJ1-4
v_call: TRBV5-1
clone_size: -

cdr3_aa: CASSLPGESVKNIQYF
cdr3_nt: TGTGCCAGCAGCTTGCCAGGGGAATCGGTCAAAAACATTCAGTACTTC
d_call: -
j_call: TRBJ2-4
v_call: TRBV5-6
clone_size: -

cdr3_aa: CASSLASAGLQETQYF
cdr3_nt: TGTGCCAGCAGCTTAGCTAGCGCTGGACTTCAAGAGACCCAGTACTTC
d_call: -
j_call: TRBJ2-5
v_call: TRBV7-6
clone_size: -

cdr3_aa: CASNLDRSTDTQYF
cdr3_nt: TGTGCCAGCAACCTGGACAGGAGCACAGATACGCAGTATTTT
d_call: TRBD1
j_call: TRBJ2-3
v_call: TRBV6-6
clone_size: -

cdr3_aa: CASSLVGQGGNTIYF
cdr3_nt: TGCGCCAGCAGCTTGGTGGGTCAGGGCGGAAACACCATATATTTT
d_call: -
j_call: TRBJ1-3
v_call: TRBV5-1
clone_size: -

cdr3_aa: CASSPPRGGRELFF
cdr3_nt: TGTGCCAGCTCACCCCCCCGGGGGGGCCGGGAGCTGTTTTTT
d_call: TRBD2
j_call: TRBJ2-2
v_call: TRBV18
clone_size: -

cdr3_aa: CASSRTSGGYNEQFF
cdr3_nt: TGTGCCAGCAGCCGGACTAGCGGGGGTTACAATGAGCAGTTCTTC
d_call: TRBD2
j_call: TRBJ2-1
v_call: TRBV5-4
clone_size: -

cdr3_aa: CVCGSSTDTQYF
cdr3_nt: TGCGTCTGCGGGTCTAGCACAGATACGCAGTATTTT
d_call: -
j_call: TRBJ2-3
v_call: TRBV10-3
clone_size: -

cdr3_aa: CASSSTVNEKLFF
cdr3_nt: TGTGCCAGCTCATCGACTGTAAATGAAAAACTGTTTTTT
d_call: -
j_call: TRBJ1-4
v_call: TRBV18
clone_size: -

cdr3_aa: CASRRGISYEQYF
cdr3_nt: TGTGCCAGCAGGCGGGGGATCTCCTACGAGCAGTACTTC
d_call: TRBD2
j_call: TRBJ2-7
v_call: TRBV6-5
clone_size: few

cdr3_aa: CASSLPGTSTLF
cdr3_nt: TGCGCCAGCAGCCTACCAGGGACTAGCACACTCTTC
d_call: TRBD2
j_call: TRBJ2-1
v_call: TRBV4-3
clone_size: -

cdr3_aa: CASSVLSTTEAFF
cdr3_nt: TGTGCCAGCAGCGTCCTGAGTACGACTGAAGCTTTCTTT
d_call: -
j_call: TRBJ1-1
v_call: TRBV7-2
clone_size: -

cdr3_aa: CASSQDQRGHHSGNTIYF
cdr3_nt: TGTGCCAGCAGCCAAGATCAAAGGGGGCACCACTCTGGAAACACCATATATTTT
d_call: TRBD1
j_call: TRBJ1-3
v_call: TRBV4-2
clone_size: few

cdr3_aa: CASSLAGSLNTEAFF
cdr3_nt: TGTGCCAGCAGCTTAGCCGGGAGCCTGAACACTGAAGCTTTCTTT
d_call: -
j_call: TRBJ1-1
v_call: TRBV7-6
clone_size: -

cdr3_aa: CASTTHTIYF
cdr3_nt: TGTGCCAGCACCACTCACACCATATATTTT
d_call: -
j_call: TRBJ1-3
v_call: TRBV6-5
clone_size: -

cdr3_aa: CASSLVPGQNSYEQYF
cdr3_nt: TGCGCCAGCAGCTTGGTCCCGGGACAAAACTCCTACGAGCAGTACTTC
d_call: -
j_call: TRBJ2-7
v_call: TRBV5-1
clone_size: -

cdr3_aa: CASSLVQGNQPQHF
cdr3_nt: TGTGCCAGCAGCTTAGTACAGGGAAATCAGCCCCAGCATTTT
d_call: -
j_call: TRBJ1-5
v_call: TRBV7-2
clone_size: -

cdr3_aa: CASSHGSTDTQYF
cdr3_nt: TGCGCCAGCAGTCACGGTAGCACAGATACGCAGTATTTT
d_call: -
j_call: TRBJ2-3
v_call: TRBV5-1
clone_size: -

cdr3_aa: CASSPGTGTGETQYF
cdr3_nt: TGTGCCAGCTCACCAGGGACAGGGACGGGGGAGACCCAGTACTTC
d_call: TRBD1
j_call: TRBJ2-5
v_call: TRBV18
clone_size: -

cdr3_aa: CAIRSAGTYEQYF
cdr3_nt: TGTGCCATCAGATCAGCGGGAACCTACGAGCAGTACTTC
d_call: TRBD2
j_call: TRBJ2-7
v_call: TRBV10-3
clone_size: -

cdr3_aa: CASSLNPGQGSYEQYF
cdr3_nt: TGTGCCAGCAGCTTGAACCCGGGACAGGGGAGTTACGAGCAGTACTTC
d_call: TRBD1
j_call: TRBJ2-7
v_call: TRBV7-2
clone_size: -

cdr3_aa: CASSPPGQGISPLHF
cdr3_nt: TGTGCCAGCTCCCCACCGGGACAGGGAATCTCCCCCCTCCACTTT
d_call: TRBD1
j_call: TRBJ1-6
v_call: TRBV28
clone_size: -

cdr3_aa: CASSTTGQRTDTQYF
cdr3_nt: TGCGCCAGCAGCACAACGGGACAGCGTACAGATACGCAGTATTTT
d_call: TRBD1
j_call: TRBJ2-3
v_call: TRBV4-3
clone_size: -

cdr3_aa: CASTKTGGFGELFF
cdr3_nt: TGTGCCAGCACCAAGACAGGGGGCTTCGGGGAGCTGTTTTTT
d_call: TRBD1
j_call: TRBJ2-2
v_call: TRBV9
clone_size: -

cdr3_aa: CASSPRLGQGAREQYF
cdr3_nt: TGTGCCAGCAGCCCTCGGTTGGGACAGGGGGCGCGGGAGCAGTACTTC
d_call: TRBD1
j_call: TRBJ2-7
v_call: TRBV28
clone_size: -

cdr3_aa: CASSLGGNTDTQYF
cdr3_nt: TGTGCCAGCAGCTTAGGAGGGAACACAGATACGCAGTATTTT
d_call: -
j_call: TRBJ2-3
v_call: TRBV7-3
clone_size: -

cdr3_aa: CASSLSLAGEYEQYF
cdr3_nt: TGTGCCAGCAGCTTAAGTCTAGCGGGAGAGTACGAGCAGTACTTC
d_call: TRBD2
j_call: TRBJ2-7
v_call: TRBV7-2
clone_size: -

cdr3_aa: CASGLGGVLGGYTF
cdr3_nt: TGTGCTAGTGGTTTGGGGGGAGTTTTAGGTGGCTACACCTTC
d_call: -
j_call: TRBJ1-2
v_call: TRBV12-5
clone_size: -

cdr3_aa: CSVGDSSPLHF
cdr3_nt: TGCAGCGTAGGGGACAGCTCACCCCTCCACTTT
d_call: TRBD1
j_call: TRBJ1-6
v_call: TRBV29-1
clone_size: -

cdr3_aa: CATSRETGRFVNTEAFF
cdr3_nt: TGTGCCACCAGCAGAGAGACAGGGCGCTTCGTGAACACTGAAGCTTTCTTT
d_call: TRBD1
j_call: TRBJ1-1
v_call: TRBV15
clone_size: -

cdr3_aa: CASSGLGSYNEQFF
cdr3_nt: TGCGCCAGCTCGGGACTAGGATCCTACAATGAGCAGTTCTTC
d_call: TRBD2
j_call: TRBJ2-1
v_call: TRBV5-1
clone_size: -

cdr3_aa: CAITEGGNTEAFF
cdr3_nt: TGTGCCATTACCGAAGGGGGGAACACTGAAGCTTTCTTT
d_call: -
j_call: TRBJ1-1
v_call: TRBV28
clone_size: -

cdr3_aa: CASSPPRSTEAFF
cdr3_nt: TGTGCCAGCAGCCCCCCTCGGTCCACTGAAGCTTTCTTT
d_call: -
j_call: TRBJ1-1
v_call: TRBV4-2
clone_size: -

cdr3_aa: CAFCEGQGVHQPQHF
cdr3_nt: TGTGCCTTCTGCGAGGGGCAGGGGGTACATCAGCCCCAGCATTTT
d_call: TRBD1
j_call: TRBJ1-5
v_call: TRBV30
clone_size: -

cdr3_aa: CASSWTGEDLSPLHF
cdr3_nt: TGCGCCAGCAGCTGGACAGGGGAAGACCTATCACCCCTCCACTTT
d_call: TRBD1
j_call: TRBJ1-6
v_call: TRBV5-1
clone_size: -

cdr3_aa: CASSWGQNYGYTF
cdr3_nt: TGTGCCAGCAGCTGGGGACAAAACTATGGCTACACCTTC
d_call: -
j_call: TRBJ1-2
v_call: TRBV5-5
clone_size: few

cdr3_aa: CASSWTGNTEAFF
cdr3_nt: TGTGCCAGCAGCTGGACAGGGAACACTGAAGCTTTCTTT
d_call: TRBD1
j_call: TRBJ1-1
v_call: TRBV7-2
clone_size: -

cdr3_aa: CASSRTSGSHSYEQYF
cdr3_nt: TGTGCCAGCAGCCGGACTAGCGGGAGCCACTCCTACGAGCAGTACTTC
d_call: TRBD2
j_call: TRBJ2-7
v_call: TRBV7-2
clone_size: -

cdr3_aa: CASSLDGGATEYEQYF
cdr3_nt: TGTGCCAGCAGCTTAGATGGGGGCGCGACGGAATACGAGCAGTACTTC
d_call: -
j_call: TRBJ2-7
v_call: TRBV11-2
clone_size: once

cdr3_aa: CASSVAGQRGYTF
cdr3_nt: TGTGCCAGCAGCGTAGCTGGTCAGCGGGGCTACACCTTC
d_call: -
j_call: TRBJ1-2
v_call: TRBV9
clone_size: -

cdr3_aa: CAWSRGYSRVYEQYF
cdr3_nt: TGTGCCTGGAGCCGGGGTTATTCAAGGGTTTACGAGCAGTACTTC
d_call: -
j_call: TRBJ2-7
v_call: TRBV30
clone_size: -

cdr3_aa: CASSRTRWSSGNTIYF
cdr3_nt: TGTGCCAGCAGTCGAACCCGGTGGAGCTCTGGAAACACCATATATTTT
d_call: -
j_call: TRBJ1-3
v_call: TRBV28
clone_size: -

cdr3_aa: CASSLGQGQYF
cdr3_nt: TGTGCCAGCAGCTTAGGTCAGGGCCAGTACTTC
d_call: -
j_call: TRBJ2-5
v_call: TRBV7-9
clone_size: -

cdr3_aa: CASSLNWGGGGTGAFF
cdr3_nt: TGTGCCAGCAGCTTAAATTGGGGCGGGGGCGGAACTGGAGCTTTCTTT
d_call: -
j_call: TRBJ1-1
v_call: TRBV11-1
clone_size: -

cdr3_aa: CAISEGTTFDEQFF
cdr3_nt: TGTGCCATCAGTGAGGGGACTACCTTTGATGAGCAGTTCTTC
d_call: TRBD2
j_call: TRBJ2-1
v_call: TRBV10-3
clone_size: -

cdr3_aa: CASSLVSSSNTGELFF
cdr3_nt: TGTGCCAGCAGCTTAGTTTCTTCCTCGAACACCGGGGAGCTGTTTTTT
d_call: -
j_call: TRBJ2-2
v_call: TRBV7-2
clone_size: -

cdr3_aa: CASSPRQGVYEQYF
cdr3_nt: TGTGCCAGCTCACCACGCCAGGGGGTCTACGAGCAGTACTTC
d_call: TRBD1
j_call: TRBJ2-7
v_call: TRBV18
clone_size: -

cdr3_aa: CASSPIGRRQGATYEQYF
cdr3_nt: TGTGCCAGCAGCCCGATCGGTCGGCGACAGGGGGCTACCTACGAGCAGTACTTC
d_call: TRBD1
j_call: TRBJ2-7
v_call: TRBV11-2
clone_size: -